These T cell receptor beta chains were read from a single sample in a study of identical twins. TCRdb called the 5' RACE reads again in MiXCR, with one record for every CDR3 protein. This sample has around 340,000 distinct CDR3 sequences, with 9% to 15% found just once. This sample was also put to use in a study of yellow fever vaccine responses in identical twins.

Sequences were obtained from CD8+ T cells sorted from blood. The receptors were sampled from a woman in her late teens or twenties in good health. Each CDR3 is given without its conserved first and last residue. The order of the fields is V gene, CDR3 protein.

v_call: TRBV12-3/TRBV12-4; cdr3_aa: ASTTSGSETQY
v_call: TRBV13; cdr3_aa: ASTPGDSINH
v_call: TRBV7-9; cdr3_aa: ASSGELNEQF
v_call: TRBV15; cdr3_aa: ATSRDGQGAVGGYT
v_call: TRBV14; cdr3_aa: ASSQGNGYT
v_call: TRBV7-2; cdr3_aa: ASSLGWTGTYEQY
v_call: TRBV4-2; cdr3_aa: ASSQDRGFPDTQY
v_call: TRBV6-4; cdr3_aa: ASSDSSEGSNEQF
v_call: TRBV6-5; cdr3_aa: ASSYSPGSYQETQY
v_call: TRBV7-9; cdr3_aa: ASSGYQETQY
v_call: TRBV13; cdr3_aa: ASSSLATEQF
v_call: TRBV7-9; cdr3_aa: ASSPTGGGVDGYT
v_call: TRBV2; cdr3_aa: ASSTGTAQETQY
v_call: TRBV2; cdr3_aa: ASSDYAFSGSISDTQY
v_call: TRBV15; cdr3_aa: ATSDGTGGRNEQF
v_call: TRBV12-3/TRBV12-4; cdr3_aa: ASSFELAEQY
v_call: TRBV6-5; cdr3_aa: ASSYRQGRSQETQY